One sample yielded the 2 T cell receptor beta chains listed below, sequenced in a study of response to subunit inactivated influenza vaccine. A single record per CDR3 protein comes from TCRdb applying MiXCR to the RT-PCR reads. The profile shows 250,000 to 350,000 distinct CDR3 sequences, roughly 20% of them singletons. Specimen: PBMCs from blood, collected roughly 20 months after vaccination. The source is a man aged 50 to 69 who received an inactivated influenza vaccine.

This clonotype was seen more than once but under ten times. The rearrangement links TRBV28 to TRBJ1-5, with D possibly being TRBD1 (6 bases). CDR3 length: 13 residues. Trimming stripped 6 bases from V and 7 bases from J, with 13 bases between. Germline V gene data show CDR1 as MDHEN and CDR2 as SYDVKM. The CDR3 reads CASRTTGTQPQHF. The CDR3 nucleotides read TGTGCCAGCAGAACAACAGGGACCCAGCCCCAGCATTTT.

The genes are TRBV4-2 and TRBJ2-7; 8 bases map to TRBD1. The V and J ends lost 5 bases and 5 bases, in that order; junction bases with no gene match: 8. The CDR3 runs to 14 residues. Germline V lookup: CDR1 LGHNA, CDR2 YNFKEQ. This CDR3 is CASSNAGGIDEQYF. In nucleotides, the CDR3 is TGTGCCAGCAGCAATGCAGGGGGCATTGACGAGCAGTACTTC.